The text below deals with one T cell receptor (beta chain). The CDR3 is made up of 15 amino acids. Germline-derived CDR1 and CDR2 are SGDLS and YYNGEE. V shed 6 bases and J shed 5 bases, with 17 bases lying between them. This specimen comes from a study of blood T cell repertoires in COVID-19. Study background: COVID-19 samples from acute and convalescent phases originated in the United States, Italy and Spain. PBMCs, B-cell-depleted T cells, or T cells were the source of the cDNA or gDNA that made up the material.

Some clones are missing from TCRdb's copy, which holds only in-frame ones; the method was immunoSEQ multiplex PCR. This table has about 58,000 clones, 90% appearing once. What was sequenced was peripheral blood. The source is a man aged 55 to 70 with active COVID-19. V usage is TRBV9 and J usage is TRBJ2-2; D gene uncertain. CDR3 protein: CASTRSSQQTGELFF. CDR3 nucleotides: TGTGCCAGCACCCGGAGTTCGCAGCAGACCGGGGAGCTGTTTTTT.